The next 17 T cell receptor beta chains were all read from a single sample in a study of blood T cell repertoires in COVID-19. Sequenced by immunoSEQ multiplex PCR; TCRdb stores in-frame clones only, minus some. The sample has 110,000 to 150,000 clones, 80% to 85% seen once. The sequenced material came from peripheral blood. These TCRs come from a human donor in a cohort sampled during active COVID-19.

The gene calls are TRBV5-5 and TRBJ2-7; 11 bases agree with TRBD2. The length of the CDR3 is 16 residues. Germline CDR1 and CDR2: SGHKS and YYEKEE (reference sequence). Losses at the gene ends were 1 base for V and 2 bases for J; bases not matched to a gene: 5. The CDR3 protein is CASSLLLAGVTYEQYF. CDR3 in DNA: TGTGCCAGCAGCTTGCTACTAGCGGGAGTAACCTACGAGCAGTACTTC.

The chain couples TRBV18 to TRBJ2-2, with D perhaps TRBD2 (5 bases). Germline V gene lookup returns CDR1 KGHSH and CDR2 LQKENI. The V gene lost 2 bases and the J gene lost 9 bases, with 10 bases spanning the gap. This CDR3 spans 13 amino acids. CDR3 residues: CASSPGETWELFF. The DNA of the CDR3 is TGTGCCAGCTCACCAGGGGAGACCTGGGAGCTGTTTTTT. Together with reference TRBV18 and TRBJ2-2, the CDR3 gives the full variable domain: NAGVMQNPRHLVRRRGQEARLRCSPMKGHSHVYWYRQLPEEGLKFMVYLQKENIIDESGMPKERFSAEFPKEGPSILRIQQVVRGDSAAYFCASSPGETWELFFGEGSRLTVL.

The J gene is TRBJ2-7, the V gene TRBV5-5; unclear D gene. The V and J ends lost 0 bases and 0 bases respectively, with 7 bases between them. The CDR3 runs 14 residues. Germline values: CDR1 SGHKS, CDR2 YYEKEE (reference sequence). CDR3 sequence: CASSLEHSSYEQYF. The DNA of the CDR3 is TGTGCCAGCAGCTTGGAGCACAGCTCCTACGAGCAGTACTTC.

This rearrangement joins TRBV9 to TRBJ1-1; TRBD1 agrees at 9 bases. V was pared by 5 bases and J by 7 bases, with 12 bases of the junction left unmatched. Germline assignment: CDR1 SGDLS and CDR2 YYNGEE. CDR3 length: 15 residues. The DNA for the CDR3 is TGTGCCAGCAGTGGACAGGGGAGTGGAACAAGTGAAGCTTTCTTT. Its protein is CASSGQGSGTSEAFF.

The gene calls are TRBV15 and TRBJ1-4; no definite D call. V was pared by 0 bases and J by 8 bases, with 13 bases between. The germline V gene encodes CDR1 LNHNV and CDR2 YYDKDF (reference sequence). The CDR3 spans 15 residues. The CDR3, as DNA: TGTGCCACCAGCAGAGATCCTACCACGGTGGAAAAACTGTTTTTT. Translating gives CATSRDPTTVEKLFF.

This clone came up once. This chain connects TRBV18 to TRBJ2-7, with 12 positions matching TRBD2. V dropped 1 base and J dropped 2; count of bases not matched to a gene: 6. Germline loops: CDR1 KGHSH, CDR2 LQKENI. The CDR3 runs 17 residues. The CDR3, as DNA: TGTGCCAGCTCACCACTTCCTAGCGGGAGGGCCACCTACGAGCAGTACTTC. Its protein product is CASSPLPSGRATYEQYF.

The chain combines TRBV2 with TRBJ2-2, with 10 bases lining up with TRBD2. V was pared by 7 bases and J by 2 bases, with 4 bases of the junction left unmatched. This CDR3 has 15 residues. Per germline, CDR1 SNHLY and CDR2 FYNNEI. The CDR3 region has the DNA TGTGCCAGCATGTCTAGCGGGAGCAACACCGGGGAGCTGTTTTTT. Translating gives CASMSSGSNTGELFF.

A single count supports this clone. The chain has TRBV6-5 and TRBJ2-7; the match to TRBD2 covers 13 bases. Germline loops: CDR1 MNHEY, CDR2 SVGAGI. The CDR3 is 16 amino acids. V shed 2 bases, J shed 4 bases, and the junction held 5 bases outside the gene matches. CDR3 nucleotides: TGTGCCAGCAGTTACCGGAAGGGACTAGCGGGGTACGAGCAGTACTTC. Amino acid sequence: CASSYRKGLAGYEQYF.

The chain has TRBV6-5 and TRBJ1-1; 7 bases line up with TRBD1. The CDR3 extends over 14 amino acids. Germline CDR1 reads MNHEY; CDR2 reads SVGAGI. With 2 bases clipped from V and 4 bases from J, the junction kept 4 bases outside the gene matches. CDR3 bases: TGTGCCAGCAGTTACACTACAGGGGCCACTGAAGCTTTCTTT. It codes for CASSYTTGATEAFF.

The chain joins TRBV2 to TRBJ2-7, with TRBD1 matching 7 bases. The CDR3 spans 13 residues. V trimming: 6 bases; J trimming: 3 bases; junction bases outside the gene matches: 5. From germline, CDR1 is SNHLY and CDR2 FYNNEI. CDR3 amino acids: CASSRQGYYEQYF. Written as DNA, the CDR3 is TGTGCCAGCAGCCGACAGGGTTACTACGAGCAGTACTTC.

The chain employs TRBV4-2 and TRBJ2-1; TRBD2 matches at 11 bases. With V trimmed by 0 bases and J by 5 bases, 9 bases remained unmatched. The CDR3 is made up of 18 amino acids. CDR1 and CDR2 (germline): LGHNA, YNFKEQ. In nucleotides, the CDR3 is TGTGCCAGCAGCCAAGATCGACTAGCGGGGCGGAGGGACAATGAGCAGTTCTTC. This translates into CASSQDRLAGRRDNEQFF.

This chain connects TRBV27 to TRBJ1-6; 7 bases align to TRBD1. Germline loops: CDR1 MNHEY, CDR2 SMNVEV (reference sequence). The CDR3 extends over 17 amino acids. After removal of 3 bases from V and 7 bases from J, the junction contained 12 bases not matched to a gene. The CDR3 coding sequence is TGTGCCAGCAGTTTCTCCCCACACACAGGGGAGAATTCACCCCTCCACTTT. Translated: CASSFSPHTGENSPLHF.

This clone appeared once. This CDR3 reads CASSSGQSNSPLHF. The CDR3 nucleotides are TGTGCCAGCAGCTCGGGACAAAGTAATTCACCCCTCCACTTT. V is TRBV5-4 and J is TRBJ1-6, with D perhaps TRBD1 (6 bases). V lost 3 bases and J 6 bases, leaving 10 bases between the germline ends. The CDR3 loop spans 14 amino acids. Per the germline V gene, CDR1 is SGHNT and CDR2 is YYREEE (reference sequence).

The chain is built from TRBV6-6 and TRBJ2-2, with 7 positions matching TRBD1. The V gene end was trimmed by 5 bases and the J gene end by 0 bases; junction bases not matched to a gene: 9. The germline CDR1 and CDR2 sequences are MNHNY and SVGAGI (reference sequence). The CDR3 extends over 17 amino acids. The CDR3 nucleotides read TGTGCCAGCAGTCGCTCCCGGACAGGCGCGAACACCGGGGAGCTGTTTTTT. This gives the protein CASSRSRTGANTGELFF.

The chain carries TRBV28 and TRBJ2-3; D perhaps matches TRBD2 (6 bases). Germline assignment: CDR1 MDHEN and CDR2 SYDVKM. There are 17 residues in the CDR3. V was trimmed by 6 bases and J by 0 bases, leaving 19 bases between them. The CDR3 nucleotides are TGTGCCAGCAGAGAAATAATTTCCGGGACTAGCACAGATACGCAGTATTTT. It is translated as CASREIISGTSTDTQYF.

This clone appeared a few times. The V call is TRBV4-1, the J call TRBJ2-7; 9 nucleotides match TRBD1. Germline V lookup: CDR1 MGHRA, CDR2 YSYEKL. The CDR3 is 16 amino acids. Trimming removed 4 bases from V and 3 bases from J; junction bases left unmatched: 10. CDR3 nucleotide sequence: TGCGCCAGCAGCCTGAATCCGGGACAGGGTCTCTACGAGCAGTACTTC. Amino acid sequence: CASSLNPGQGLYEQYF.

This chain uses TRBV18 with TRBJ2-7, with D possibly TRBD2 on 5 matching bases. Trimming removed 4 bases at V and 2 bases at J, with 15 bases between. Per the germline V gene, CDR1 is KGHSH and CDR2 is LQKENI. The CDR3 loop spans 15 amino acids. This CDR3 is CASSRASGAPYEQYF. In DNA form, the CDR3 reads TGTGCCAGCTCACGCGCCAGCGGCGCCCCCTACGAGCAGTACTTC.